The entry below gives a single TCR beta chain sequence along with its context. Its antigen is not known. Criteria for exclusion of patients were uncontrolled infection, other autoimmune disease, pregnancy or lactation. The PBMCs were taken from over 9.5 ml of fresh peripheral blood. The entry originates in a study of T cells in Graves' hyperthyroidism and ophthalmopathy. TCR beta CDR3 region amplification was performed from RNA transcripts. The TCR CDR3 first-round RT-PCR relied on the HTBI primer set. TCRdb reanalysed the multiplex PCR reads using MiXCR and keeps one entry per CDR3 protein. The table lists some 720,000 distinct CDR3 sequences, around 15% of them singletons. Study-level results: The model identified upcoming ophthalmopathy a median 6.5 months ahead of onset. Ophthalmopathy was distinguished from stable hyperthyroidism by 13 V-J signatures.

The source of this sequence is a man between 18 and 35 years old with Graves' hyperthyroidism. Sequencing was done on a sample of blood.

CDR3 nucleotides: TGTGCCAGCAGCTTTAATCACGAGCAGTACTTC. Translating gives CASSFNHEQYF. J is TRBJ2-7 and V is TRBV7-8; no clear D. Germline V gene lookup returns CDR1 SGHVS and CDR2 FQNEAQ. CDR3 length: 11 residues. V lost 3 bases, J lost 5 bases, and 5 bases lay in between.